This T cell receptor (beta chain) emerged from a study of T cell repertoires in cytomegalovirus infection. The ends were cut back, 5 bases at V and 10 bases at J, with 18 bases in the middle. CDR1 and CDR2 (germline): LNHDA, SQIVND (reference sequence). This CDR3 is 15 amino acids long. This clonotype was observed a few times. TCRdb reprocessed the reads with MiXCR, giving one entry per CDR3 protein. The sample has approximately 500,000 distinct CDR3 sequences; 16% are singletons. The source is a human donor in good health (CMV status not recorded). Some clones in this sample may be carry-over from other donors' samples. The rearrangement links TRBV19 to TRBJ1-6; no clear D. The source material was CD8+ T cells from PBMCs. Here the CDR3 reads CASSFRSIGWSPLHF. The CDR3 DNA follows: TGTGCCAGTAGTTTCCGCTCGATCGGTTGGTCACCCCTCCACTTT.